A selection of T cell receptor beta chains follows, all from one sample in a study of blood T cell repertoires in COVID-19. The repertoire was sequenced with immunoSEQ multiplex PCR; TCRdb's copy has only in-frame clones and lacks some. The sample carries more than 95,000 clones, 85% recorded once. Input material: peripheral blood. The receptors derive from a woman aged 80 or older with acute or convalescent COVID-19. Each CDR3 is given with its conserved first and last residue. Fields, in order: J gene, clone size, V gene, CDR3 protein. Not all rows give a size; the values are once, few, many and, for expanded clones, a class.

j_call: TRBJ1-2
clone_size: few
v_call: TRBV5-1
cdr3_aa: CASSLTADSGYTF

j_call: TRBJ1-5
clone_size: once
v_call: TRBV28
cdr3_aa: CASSFGTASNQPQHF

j_call: TRBJ2-5
clone_size: -
v_call: TRBV10-2
cdr3_aa: CASSFTGTVRETQYF

j_call: TRBJ1-1
clone_size: -
v_call: TRBV7-9
cdr3_aa: CASSSGGQGPNTEAFF

j_call: TRBJ1-4
clone_size: few
v_call: TRBV6-1
cdr3_aa: CASSELGTAKKLFF

j_call: TRBJ2-3
clone_size: -
v_call: TRBV6-5
cdr3_aa: CASSYSGGTDTQYF

j_call: TRBJ1-5
clone_size: once
v_call: TRBV4-3
cdr3_aa: CASSPALMAGDSNQPQHF

j_call: TRBJ2-5
clone_size: once
v_call: TRBV5-1
cdr3_aa: CASSHVQGTGETQYF

j_call: TRBJ1-1
clone_size: -
v_call: TRBV3-1/TRBV3-2
cdr3_aa: CASSPGGLMNTEAFF

j_call: TRBJ2-7
clone_size: -
v_call: TRBV6-2/TRBV6-3
cdr3_aa: CASSKTGGYYEQYF

j_call: TRBJ1-2
clone_size: -
v_call: TRBV12-3/TRBV12-4
cdr3_aa: CASSSYRDGYTF

j_call: TRBJ1-2
clone_size: -
v_call: TRBV12-3/TRBV12-4
cdr3_aa: CASSLRDGYTF

j_call: TRBJ1-5
clone_size: -
v_call: TRBV19
cdr3_aa: CASTRNAIYSNQPQHF

j_call: TRBJ2-7
clone_size: -
v_call: TRBV27
cdr3_aa: CASSLSLRRDNEQYF

j_call: TRBJ2-5
clone_size: -
v_call: TRBV2
cdr3_aa: CASKEGGTETQYF

j_call: TRBJ2-7
clone_size: -
v_call: TRBV5-1
cdr3_aa: CASSLQGNSYEQYF

j_call: TRBJ2-6
clone_size: -
v_call: TRBV3-1/TRBV3-2
cdr3_aa: CASSQGSGGANVLTF

j_call: TRBJ1-1
clone_size: -
v_call: TRBV7-9
cdr3_aa: CASSLRTVNTEAFF

j_call: TRBJ2-5
clone_size: -
v_call: TRBV3-1/TRBV3-2
cdr3_aa: CASSPGTSGGETQYF

j_call: TRBJ1-2
clone_size: -
v_call: TRBV5-1
cdr3_aa: CASSRSQRANYGYTF

j_call: TRBJ1-3
clone_size: -
v_call: TRBV20-1
cdr3_aa: CSASHSASGNTIYF

j_call: TRBJ1-3
clone_size: few
v_call: TRBV7-9
cdr3_aa: CASSLGGSGNTIYF

j_call: TRBJ1-2
clone_size: -
v_call: TRBV6-2/TRBV6-3
cdr3_aa: CASTPRYGYTF

j_call: TRBJ2-3
clone_size: -
v_call: TRBV7-9
cdr3_aa: CASSQGGSADTQYF

j_call: TRBJ1-2
clone_size: -
v_call: TRBV6-6
cdr3_aa: CASSAPGTGGKDGYTF

j_call: TRBJ1-2
clone_size: -
v_call: TRBV4-1
cdr3_aa: CASSQGTGAYGYTF

j_call: TRBJ1-2
clone_size: -
v_call: TRBV28
cdr3_aa: CAVPGTGSSNYGYTF

j_call: TRBJ1-6
clone_size: -
v_call: TRBV28
cdr3_aa: CASSPRGRLNSPLHF

j_call: TRBJ2-2
clone_size: -
v_call: TRBV21-1
cdr3_aa: CASSRTGAGELFF

j_call: TRBJ1-2
clone_size: -
v_call: TRBV19
cdr3_aa: CASSIGYTDREFETF

j_call: TRBJ1-1
clone_size: -
v_call: TRBV5-1
cdr3_aa: CASQQGSTEAFF

j_call: TRBJ1-1
clone_size: -
v_call: TRBV5-6
cdr3_aa: CASSLGWQGPSEAFF

j_call: TRBJ2-3
clone_size: few
v_call: TRBV7-8
cdr3_aa: CASSLAALRADTQYF

j_call: TRBJ1-1
clone_size: -
v_call: TRBV6-4
cdr3_aa: CASTPPTSRAFF

j_call: TRBJ1-1
clone_size: -
v_call: TRBV6-4
cdr3_aa: CASRAGGHEAFF

j_call: TRBJ2-5
clone_size: many
v_call: TRBV24-1
cdr3_aa: CATSDLTGPRLETQYF

j_call: TRBJ1-2
clone_size: -
v_call: TRBV28
cdr3_aa: CATTGGSAYGYTF

j_call: TRBJ1-5
clone_size: once
v_call: TRBV6-5
cdr3_aa: CASSYRGLNQPQHF

j_call: TRBJ1-1
clone_size: -
v_call: TRBV19
cdr3_aa: CASSFSGNTEAFF

j_call: TRBJ2-7
clone_size: once
v_call: TRBV6-5
cdr3_aa: CASSYSAGGLYEQYF

j_call: TRBJ2-5
clone_size: -
v_call: TRBV5-1
cdr3_aa: CASSLSGGVETQYF

j_call: TRBJ2-2
clone_size: -
v_call: TRBV7-3
cdr3_aa: CASSRDLLNTGELFF

j_call: TRBJ2-1
clone_size: -
v_call: TRBV7-6
cdr3_aa: CASSLETGGEQFF

j_call: TRBJ1-1
clone_size: -
v_call: TRBV7-2
cdr3_aa: CASSLMGAGTEAFF

j_call: TRBJ2-3
clone_size: -
v_call: TRBV7-2
cdr3_aa: CASMIRGRSDTQYF

j_call: TRBJ2-1
clone_size: -
v_call: TRBV7-6
cdr3_aa: CASSFGRTHYNEQFF

j_call: TRBJ2-5
clone_size: -
v_call: TRBV14
cdr3_aa: CASSQVGQGRSGTQYF

j_call: TRBJ2-7
clone_size: few
v_call: TRBV19
cdr3_aa: CASSISWEGTYEQYF

j_call: TRBJ1-5
clone_size: -
v_call: TRBV19
cdr3_aa: CASSLTGTGDQPQHF

j_call: TRBJ1-1
clone_size: -
v_call: TRBV10-2
cdr3_aa: CASSRNRNTEAFF

j_call: TRBJ2-5
clone_size: -
v_call: TRBV5-4
cdr3_aa: CASSFDWQETQYF

j_call: TRBJ1-1
clone_size: -
v_call: TRBV7-3
cdr3_aa: CASSSQQNTEAFF

j_call: TRBJ2-3
clone_size: -
v_call: TRBV11-2
cdr3_aa: CASSFPGGAGRILGISTDTQYF

j_call: TRBJ1-1
clone_size: -
v_call: TRBV18
cdr3_aa: CASSAGTAFPRGANTEAFF

j_call: TRBJ1-1
clone_size: few
v_call: TRBV29-1
cdr3_aa: CSARKSAGTVNTEAFF

j_call: TRBJ1-2
clone_size: -
v_call: TRBV27
cdr3_aa: CASSLSTPGAHGYTF

j_call: TRBJ1-6
clone_size: -
v_call: TRBV5-6
cdr3_aa: CASSLRHRLNSPLHF

j_call: TRBJ1-2
clone_size: -
v_call: TRBV5-8
cdr3_aa: CASSIRVRDYGYTF

j_call: TRBJ1-2
clone_size: few
v_call: TRBV7-9
cdr3_aa: CATRGRGIGYTF

j_call: TRBJ1-6
clone_size: once
v_call: TRBV2
cdr3_aa: CASCAGTGYSPLHF